The 22 T cell receptor beta chains given below trace back to one sample, sequenced in a study of T cells in Graves' hyperthyroidism and ophthalmopathy. The source material, RNA transcripts, was used to amplify TCR beta CDR3 regions. Primed by the HTBI set, a first-round RT-PCR was run on the TCR CDR3. TCRdb called the multiplex PCR reads again in MiXCR, with one record for every CDR3 protein. The profile shows 250,000 to 300,000 distinct CDR3 sequences, roughly 13% of them singletons. The sequencing input was blood. The source of these receptors is a woman in her thirties or forties with Graves' hyperthyroidism.

V gene TRBV4-2 combines with J gene TRBJ2-1, with 9 bases that match TRBD2. Germline V lookup: CDR1 LGHNA, CDR2 YNFKEQ. J gave up 2 bases and V 0 bases, and 8 bases lay outside the gene matches. The CDR3 contains 18 residues. This CDR3 reads CASSQDRFAGGAYNEQFF. The DNA of the CDR3 is TGTGCCAGCAGCCAAGATCGTTTCGCGGGAGGGGCCTACAATGAGCAGTTCTTC.

This clonotype has at least ten counts. The chain uses TRBV12-5 and TRBJ1-1; D remains ambiguous. This CDR3 spans 14 amino acids. Germline CDR1 and CDR2: LGHNT and FRNRAP. The germline V and J ends were trimmed by 5 bases and 1 base, with 11 bases remaining between them. The CDR3 nucleotides read TGTGCTAGTGGTCCGGCGGGGTGGAACACTGAAGCTTTCTTT. Protein: CASGPAGWNTEAFF. Full variable domain (remainder filled in from reference TRBV12-5 and TRBJ1-1): DARVTQTPRHKVTEMGQEVTMRCQPILGHNTVFWYRQTMMQGLELLAYFRNRAPLDDSGMPKDRFSAEMPDATLATLKIQPSEPRDSAVYFCASGPAGWNTEAFFGQGTRLTVV.

For this clonotype: A junction end diverges from the germline sequence, so it may reflect a read error. The chain links TRBV29-1 to TRBJ2-5; 7 positions agree with TRBD2. The CDR3 runs to 12 residues. CDR1 is SQVTM and CDR2 is ANQGSEA in the germline V gene. The CDR3 DNA reads TGCAGCGTGTATCGGGGGGACGAGACCCATTACTTC. It is translated as CSVYRGDETHYF.

This clonotype has just a few counts. A much larger clone lies one base from this, so it may be a read error. The genes are TRBV10-3 and TRBJ1-5, with D possibly matching TRBD1 (6 bases). This CDR3 has 16 amino acids. The V end lost 10 bases, the J end lost 5 bases, and 24 bases lay between the germline ends. Germline values: CDR1 ENHRY, CDR2 SYGVKD. CDR3 sequence reads: CASVPVTTGPHQPQHF. The CDR3 region has the DNA TGTGCCAGCGTCCCAGTTACGACAGGACCTCATCAGCCCCAGCATTTT.

The chain carries TRBV12-3 or TRBV12-4 and TRBJ1-5, with 8 bases aligning to TRBD1. This CDR3 region has 16 residues. J was trimmed by 3 bases and V by 1 base; bases with no gene match: 5. CDR3 bases: TGTGCCAGCAGTTTAGATACAGGGGGATCCAATCAGCCCCAGCATTTT. Translation gives CASSLDTGGSNQPQHF.

In its sample, this clonotype was seen many times. This chain uses TRBV3-1 with TRBJ2-7, with TRBD2 identical over 7 bases. V lost 0 bases to trimming and J lost 3 bases; unmatched junction nucleotides: 5. CDR1 is LGHDT, CDR2 YNNKEL, per germline (reference sequence). This CDR3 is built from 15 residues. The CDR3 sequence: CASSQDGGSHYEQYF. The CDR3 bases are TGTGCCAGCAGCCAAGATGGCGGGAGTCACTACGAGCAGTACTTC.

A few counts support this clonotype. This rearrangement joins TRBV19 to TRBJ2-1; possible D gene TRBD2, 5 bases. The CDR3 length is 15 residues. Germline CDR1 LNHDA, CDR2 SQIVND (reference sequence). The V end lost 3 bases, the J end lost 4 bases, and 13 bases lay between the germline ends. DNA of the CDR3: TGTGCCAGTAGTATTAGCGCCGGGAAGTACAATGAGCAGTTCTTC. It is translated as CASSISAGKYNEQFF.

This clonotype was seen repeatedly, ten times or more. This chain joins TRBV28 and TRBJ1-3, with D uncertain. This CDR3 spans 13 amino acids. V lost 3 bases and J 0 bases, leaving 3 bases between the germline ends. Germline values: CDR1 MDHEN, CDR2 SYDVKM. The CDR3: CASSLDSGNTIYF. CDR3 nucleotides: TGTGCCAGCAGTTTGGACTCTGGAAACACCATATATTTT.

The sample holds many counts of this clonotype. This chain connects TRBV7-9 to TRBJ2-6, with 8 nucleotides matching TRBD1. V trimming: 1 base; J trimming: 3 bases; junction bases outside the gene matches: 5. The CDR3 is 17 residues long. The germline gives CDR1 SEHNR, CDR2 FQNEAQ (reference sequence). As DNA, the CDR3 is TGTGCCAGCAGCTTAGGTCCAGGGGGCTTTGGGGCCAACGTCCTGACTTTC. Translating gives CASSLGPGGFGANVLTF. Filled out from reference TRBV7-9 and TRBJ2-6, the complete variable domain reads DTGVSQNPRHKITKRGQNVTFRCDPISEHNRLYWYRQTLGQGPEFLTYFQNEAQLEKSRLLSDRFSAERPKGSFSTLEIQRTEQGDSAMYLCASSLGPGGFGANVLTFGAGSRLTVL.

The table lists this clonotype with many counts. The chain is built from TRBV28 and TRBJ1-2; D not certain. V lost 3 bases, J lost 4 bases, and 6 bases lay in between. The V gene's germline CDR1 is MDHEN and CDR2 SYDVKM. There are 12 residues in the CDR3. The CDR3 DNA sequence: TGTGCCAGCAGTTTGGGTGTCTATGGCTACACCTTC. Translation gives CASSLGVYGYTF.

In this sample, this clonotype turned up a few times. The chain couples TRBV3-1 to TRBJ1-6; D uncertain. V lost 0 bases to trimming and J lost 2 bases, with 8 bases between them. The CDR3 is 16 amino acids. Germline lookup yields CDR1 LGHDT and CDR2 YNNKEL (reference sequence). CDR3 protein: CASSQEAPAYNSPLHF. Written as DNA, the CDR3 is TGTGCCAGCAGCCAAGAAGCGCCAGCCTATAATTCACCCCTCCACTTT.

The gene calls are TRBV10-3 and TRBJ2-1, with TRBD2 matching over 10 bases. The CDR3 is made up of 14 amino acids. Germline V gives CDR1 ENHRY, CDR2 SYGVKD. Trimming cost V 8 bases and J 2 bases; bases outside gene matches: 3. CDR3 DNA sequence: TGTGCCATCTGGAGCGGGAGGGCCTACAATGAGCAGTTCTTC. Translating gives CAIWSGRAYNEQFF.

This clonotype was detected ten times or more. The chain recombines TRBV15 with TRBJ2-5; D is undetermined. V was trimmed by 0 bases and J by 0 bases, leaving 8 bases between them. The CDR3 has 15 residues. The germline V gene encodes CDR1 LNHNV and CDR2 YYDKDF (reference sequence). CDR3 region: CATSRDRSDQETQYF. The CDR3 DNA follows: TGTGCCACCAGCAGAGATCGGTCAGACCAAGAGACCCAGTACTTC.

This chain links TRBV7-8 with TRBJ2-7; 8 bases fit TRBD2. The CDR3 runs to 15 residues. Germline V gives CDR1 SGHVS, CDR2 FQNEAQ. V lost 4 bases to trimming and J lost 0 bases; unmatched junction nucleotides: 5. Here the CDR3 reads CASSSSGTSSYEQYF. In DNA form, the CDR3 reads TGTGCCAGCAGCTCCTCCGGGACTAGCTCCTACGAGCAGTACTTC. Drawing the rest from reference TRBV7-8 and TRBJ2-7, the complete variable domain is GAGVSQSPRYKVAKRGQDVALRCDPISGHVSLFWYQQALGQGPEFLTYFQNEAQLDKSGLPSDRFFAERPEGSVSTLKIQRTQQEDSAVYLCASSSSGTSSYEQYFGPGTRLTVT.

The rearrangement uses TRBV12-3 or TRBV12-4 and TRBJ2-7, with 8 bases lining up with TRBD1. Trimming took 6 bases from V and 6 from J; bases not matched to a gene: 7. The CDR3 runs to 13 residues. DNA for the CDR3: TGTGCCAGCAGAAGAGGGACAGGTCGCGAGCAGTACTTC. Encoded protein: CASRRGTGREQYF.

The J gene is TRBJ2-1, the V gene TRBV11-2; TRBD2 agrees at 8 bases. The CDR3 has 19 amino acids. V lost 5 bases, J lost 0 bases, and 15 bases stayed unmatched. Germline lookup yields CDR1 SGHAT and CDR2 FQNNGV. The CDR3 is CASSRRLAGLSVSYNEQFF. Written as DNA, the CDR3 is TGTGCCAGCAGCCGGAGGCTAGCGGGCCTTTCCGTCTCCTACAATGAGCAGTTCTTC.

In this sample, this clonotype turned up many times. V gene TRBV27 combines with J gene TRBJ1-5; 7 bases map to TRBD1. Trimming cost V 6 bases and J 5 bases; bases outside gene matches: 4. The CDR3 is 13 amino acids. Germline V gives CDR1 MNHEY, CDR2 SMNVEV (reference sequence). CDR3 in amino acids: CASSRTGDQPQHF. As DNA, the CDR3 is TGTGCCAGCAGCCGGACAGGAGATCAGCCCCAGCATTTT.

This clonotype appeared many times. The chain recombines TRBV11-3 with TRBJ2-2; D perhaps matches TRBD2 (6 bases). Germline V gives CDR1 SGHNT, CDR2 YENEEA. Trimming stripped 5 bases from V and 6 bases from J, with 13 bases between. The CDR3 consists of 14 residues. CDR3 region: CASSLGGVAGELFF. CDR3 nucleotides: TGTGCCAGCAGCCTGGGGGGAGTGGCCGGGGAGCTGTTTTTT.

This clonotype has at least ten counts. The J gene is TRBJ1-2, the V gene TRBV28; 7 positions agree with TRBD1. Per germline, CDR1 MDHEN and CDR2 SYDVKM. CDR3 size: 12 residues. Trimming at V came to 5 bases and at J to 7 bases, leaving 4 bases not matched to a gene. The CDR3, as DNA: TGTGCCAGCAGTCCCGGGACAGCTGGCTACACCTTC. It encodes CASSPGTAGYTF.

This clonotype was seen at least ten times. This sequence joins TRBV2 and TRBJ1-5, with a weak D call TRBD1 (6 bases). V dropped 5 bases and J dropped 1 base, with 15 bases sitting between them. CDR3 size: 16 residues. From germline, CDR1 is SNHLY and CDR2 FYNNEI. CDR3 sequence (DNA): TGTGCCAGCAGTCCCACGACAGGCCCAAGCAATCAGCCCCAGCATTTT. It codes for CASSPTTGPSNQPQHF.

This clonotype has a handful of counts. Just one base apart from a much larger clone, this may be a read error. The gene calls are TRBV12-3 or TRBV12-4 and TRBJ2-7; D may match TRBD1 or TRBD2 (5 bases each). This CDR3 region has 13 residues. DNA of the CDR3: TGTGCCAGCAGTTTCGGGGCAGACTACGGGCAGTACTTC. This sequence encodes CASSFGADYGQYF.

This clonotype was observed many times. The gene calls are TRBV27 and TRBJ1-2; 7 bases agree with TRBD1. Germline V gene lookup returns CDR1 MNHEY and CDR2 SMNVEV (reference sequence). After removal of 6 bases from V and 7 bases from J, the junction contained 8 bases not matched to a gene. The CDR3 length is 13 residues. In DNA form, the CDR3 reads TGTGCCAGCAGCTCTACAGGGGAGTTTGGCTACACCTTC. Protein sequence: CASSSTGEFGYTF.